The source of this T cell receptor (beta chain) is a study of lymphopenia after photon versus proton radiotherapy. General study results and limits: Better survival with proton therapy was suggested as possible, not demonstrated. Oligoclonal CD8+ Temra expansion after nadir drove photon patients' diversity drop. In patients who died, overall survival fell as post-nadir TCR diversity dropped more. Photon-treated patients lost naive T cells and TCR diversity; proton-treated stayed stable.

V shed 4 bases, J shed 9 bases, and the junction held 14 bases outside the gene matches. The CDR3 spans 15 residues. Germline V CDR1 and CDR2: SGHDT, YYEEEE. Produced via immunoSEQ multiplex PCR; TCRdb's table is partial and in-frame only. The data contain 150,000 to 200,000 clones, about 85% of them seen just once; the ten biggest clones take up 4% to 5%. For this clone: The antigen is not known.

The TCR was taken from a man in his forties or fifties with gastric cancer. The rearrangement joins TRBV5-6 to TRBJ2-5; 8 nucleotides align to TRBD2. Sequenced here: peripheral blood, sampled from a patient treated with photon-based radiotherapy. The CDR3 DNA follows: TGTGCCAGCAGCCCCCGGGGGGGTTCCTTCACCTCCCAGTACTTC. Translating it yields CASSPRGGSFTSQYF.